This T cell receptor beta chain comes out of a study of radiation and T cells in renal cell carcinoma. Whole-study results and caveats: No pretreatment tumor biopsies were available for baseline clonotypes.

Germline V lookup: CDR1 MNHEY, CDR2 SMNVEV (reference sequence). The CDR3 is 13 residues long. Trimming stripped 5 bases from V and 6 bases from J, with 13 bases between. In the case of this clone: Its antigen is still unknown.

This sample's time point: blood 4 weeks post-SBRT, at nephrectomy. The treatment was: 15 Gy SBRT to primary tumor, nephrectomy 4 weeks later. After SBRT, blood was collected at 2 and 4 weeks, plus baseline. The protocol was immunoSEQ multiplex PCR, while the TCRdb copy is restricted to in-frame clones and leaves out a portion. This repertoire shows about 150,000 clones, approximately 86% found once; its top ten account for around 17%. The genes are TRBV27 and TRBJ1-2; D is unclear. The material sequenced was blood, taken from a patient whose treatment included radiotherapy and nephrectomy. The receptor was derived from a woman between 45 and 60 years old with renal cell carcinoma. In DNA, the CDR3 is TGTGCCAGCAGTCCGGGTTTAAGGAATGGCTACACCTTC. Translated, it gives CASSPGLRNGYTF.